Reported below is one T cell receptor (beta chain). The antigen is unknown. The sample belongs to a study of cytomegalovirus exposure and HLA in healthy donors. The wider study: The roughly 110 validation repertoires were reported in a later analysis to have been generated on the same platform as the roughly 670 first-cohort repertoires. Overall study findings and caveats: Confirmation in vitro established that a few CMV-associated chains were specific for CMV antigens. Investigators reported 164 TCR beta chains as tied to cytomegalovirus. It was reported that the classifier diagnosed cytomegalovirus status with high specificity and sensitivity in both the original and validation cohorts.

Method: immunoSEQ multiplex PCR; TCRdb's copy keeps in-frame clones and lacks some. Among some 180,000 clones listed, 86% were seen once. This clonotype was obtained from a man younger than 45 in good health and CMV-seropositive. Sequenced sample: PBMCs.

CDR3 protein: CASSDRDRGSSYEQYF. The CDR3 nucleotides read TGTGCCAGCAGCGACCGGGACAGGGGGAGCTCCTACGAGCAGTACTTC. J is TRBJ2-7 and V is TRBV7-9; TRBD1 matches 11 bases. Per germline, CDR1 SEHNR and CDR2 FQNEAQ (reference sequence). This CDR3 contains 16 residues. V lost 5 bases and J lost 0; bases outside the gene matches: 6.